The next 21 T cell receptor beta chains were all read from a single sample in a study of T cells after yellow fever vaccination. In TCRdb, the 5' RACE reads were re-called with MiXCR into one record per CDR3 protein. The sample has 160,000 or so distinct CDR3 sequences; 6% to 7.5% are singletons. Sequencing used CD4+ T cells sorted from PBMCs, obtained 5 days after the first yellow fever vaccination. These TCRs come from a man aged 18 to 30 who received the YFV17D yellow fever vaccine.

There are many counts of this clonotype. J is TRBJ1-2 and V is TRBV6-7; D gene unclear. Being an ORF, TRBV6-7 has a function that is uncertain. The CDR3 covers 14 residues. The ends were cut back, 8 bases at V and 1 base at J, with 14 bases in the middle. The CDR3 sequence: CASLGRTINYGYTF. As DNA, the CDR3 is TGTGCCAGCCTGGGCAGGACTATTAACTATGGCTACACCTTC.

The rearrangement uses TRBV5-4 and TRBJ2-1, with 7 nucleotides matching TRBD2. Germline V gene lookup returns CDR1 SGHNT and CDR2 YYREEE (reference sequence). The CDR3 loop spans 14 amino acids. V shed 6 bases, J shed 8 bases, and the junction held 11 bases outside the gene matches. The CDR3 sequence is CASISSGGKDEQFF. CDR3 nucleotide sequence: TGTGCCAGCATCTCGTCCGGGGGGAAAGATGAGCAGTTCTTC.

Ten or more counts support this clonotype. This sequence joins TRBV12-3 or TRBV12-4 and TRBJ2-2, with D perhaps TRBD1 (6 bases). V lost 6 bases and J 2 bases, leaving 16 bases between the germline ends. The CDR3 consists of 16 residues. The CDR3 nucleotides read TGTGCCAGCAGCCCTAATACAGGGATTAACACCGGGGAGCTGTTTTTT. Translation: CASSPNTGINTGELFF.

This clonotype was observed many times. For the CDR3, the DNA is TGTGCCAGCAGCTCGGGGATGAACACCGGGGAGCTGTTTTTT. It encodes CASSSGMNTGELFF. V usage is TRBV7-2 and J usage is TRBJ2-2; a weak D match, TRBD2 (5 bases). This CDR3 comprises 14 residues. Germline-derived CDR1 and CDR2 are SGHTA and FQGNSA. With 4 bases removed from V and 1 base from J, the gap between germline ends came to 7 bases.

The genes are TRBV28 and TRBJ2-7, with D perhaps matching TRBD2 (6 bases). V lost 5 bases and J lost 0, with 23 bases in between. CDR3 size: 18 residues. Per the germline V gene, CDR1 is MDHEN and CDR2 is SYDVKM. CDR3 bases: TGTGCCAGCAGTCTCCGAAGTGGAGGGCTAGAGGGCTCCTACGAGCAGTACGTC. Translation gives CASSLRSGGLEGSYEQYV.

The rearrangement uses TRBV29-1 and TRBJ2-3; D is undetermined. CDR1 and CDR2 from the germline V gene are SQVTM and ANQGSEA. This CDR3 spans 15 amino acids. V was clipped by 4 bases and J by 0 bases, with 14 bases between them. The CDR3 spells CSVVGRSMSTDTQYF. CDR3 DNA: TGCAGCGTTGTTGGTCGGAGTATGAGCACAGATACGCAGTATTTT.

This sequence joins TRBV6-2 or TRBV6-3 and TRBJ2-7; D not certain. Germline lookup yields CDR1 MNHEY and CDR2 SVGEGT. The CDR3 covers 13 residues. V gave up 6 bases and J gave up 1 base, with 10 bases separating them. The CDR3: CASRRTSSYEQYV. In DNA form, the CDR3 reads TGTGCCAGCAGGAGGACGTCTTCCTACGAGCAGTACGTC.

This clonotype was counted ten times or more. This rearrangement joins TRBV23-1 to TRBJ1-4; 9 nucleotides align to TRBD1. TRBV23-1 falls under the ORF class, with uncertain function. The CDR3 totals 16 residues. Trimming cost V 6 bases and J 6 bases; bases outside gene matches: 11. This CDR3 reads CASRKRTGAQHEKLFF. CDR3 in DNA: TGCGCCAGCAGGAAACGGACAGGGGCCCAGCATGAAAAACTGTTTTTT.

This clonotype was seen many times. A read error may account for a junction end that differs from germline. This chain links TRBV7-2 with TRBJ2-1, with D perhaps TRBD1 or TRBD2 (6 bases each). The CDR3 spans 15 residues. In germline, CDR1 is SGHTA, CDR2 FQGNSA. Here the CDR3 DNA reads TGTGCCAGCAGCCATAATAAGGGGGGAGAGGACGGCGTAGTCTTC. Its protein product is CASSHNKGGEDGVVF. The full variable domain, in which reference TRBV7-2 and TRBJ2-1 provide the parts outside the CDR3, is GAGVSQSPSNKVTEKGKDVELRCDPISGHTALYWYRQSLGQGLEFLIYFQGNSAPDKSGLPSDRFSAERTGGSVSTLTIQRTQQEDSAVYLCASSHNKGGEDGVVFGPGTRLTVL.

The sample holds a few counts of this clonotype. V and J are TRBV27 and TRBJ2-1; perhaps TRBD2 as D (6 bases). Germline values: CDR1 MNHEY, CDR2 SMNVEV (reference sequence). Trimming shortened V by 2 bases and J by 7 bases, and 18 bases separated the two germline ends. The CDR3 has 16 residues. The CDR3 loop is CASSLAGGGRLNEQFF. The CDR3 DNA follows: TGTGCCAGCAGTTTAGCCGGGGGAGGCCGGTTGAATGAGCAGTTCTTC.

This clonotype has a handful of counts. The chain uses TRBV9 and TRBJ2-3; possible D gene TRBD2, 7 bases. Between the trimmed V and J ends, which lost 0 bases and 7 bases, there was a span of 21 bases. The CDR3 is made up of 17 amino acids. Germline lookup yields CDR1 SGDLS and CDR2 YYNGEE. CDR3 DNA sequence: TGTGCCAGCAGCGTAGATTCGGGTCGAGGGGGGGCAAATACGCAGTATTTT. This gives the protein CASSVDSGRGGANTQYF.

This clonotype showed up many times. The CDR3 DNA sequence: TGTGCCAGCAGTCCGACAGGGACTTTGGAGCAGTACTTC. It codes for CASSPTGTLEQYF. This chain links TRBV28 with TRBJ2-7; the D gene is possibly TRBD1 (7 bases). Trimming left V 5 bases short and J 7 bases short, with 15 bases between. The CDR3 covers 13 residues. The germline CDR1 and CDR2 sequences are MDHEN and SYDVKM.

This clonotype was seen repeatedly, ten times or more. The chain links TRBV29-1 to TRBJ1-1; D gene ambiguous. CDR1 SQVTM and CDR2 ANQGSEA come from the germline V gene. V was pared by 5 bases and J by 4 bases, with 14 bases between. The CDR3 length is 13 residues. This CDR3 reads CSVHGLRVTEAFF. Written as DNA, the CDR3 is TGCAGCGTTCACGGGCTTAGGGTCACTGAAGCTTTCTTT.

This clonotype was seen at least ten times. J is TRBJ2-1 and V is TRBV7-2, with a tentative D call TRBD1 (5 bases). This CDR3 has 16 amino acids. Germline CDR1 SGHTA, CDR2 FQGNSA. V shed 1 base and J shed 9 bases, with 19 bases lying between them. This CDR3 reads CASSLVLHRQIGEQFF. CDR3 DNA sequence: TGTGCCAGCAGCTTAGTTTTGCACAGGCAAATTGGTGAGCAGTTCTTC.

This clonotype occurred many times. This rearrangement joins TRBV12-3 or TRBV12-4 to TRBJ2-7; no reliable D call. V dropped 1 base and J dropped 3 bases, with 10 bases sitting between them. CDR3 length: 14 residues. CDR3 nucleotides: TGTGCCAGCAGTTTAGACGGATCCGTCTACGAGCAGTACTTC. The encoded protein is CASSLDGSVYEQYF.

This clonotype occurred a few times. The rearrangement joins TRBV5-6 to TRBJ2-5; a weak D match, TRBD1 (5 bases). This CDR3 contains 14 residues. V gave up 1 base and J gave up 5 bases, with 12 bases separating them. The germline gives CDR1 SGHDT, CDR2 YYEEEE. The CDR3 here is CASSLYQGRETQYF. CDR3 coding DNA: TGTGCCAGCAGCTTGTACCAGGGAAGGGAGACCCAGTACTTC.

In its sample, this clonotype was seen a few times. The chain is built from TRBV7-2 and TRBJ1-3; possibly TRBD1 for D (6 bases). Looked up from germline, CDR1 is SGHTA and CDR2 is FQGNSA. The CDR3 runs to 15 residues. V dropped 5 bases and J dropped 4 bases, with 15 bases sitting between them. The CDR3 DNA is TGTGCCAGCAGCCCCAAGGACAGAGCCGGAAACACCATATATTTT. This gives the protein CASSPKDRAGNTIYF. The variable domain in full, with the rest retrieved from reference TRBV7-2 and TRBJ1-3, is GAGVSQSPSNKVTEKGKDVELRCDPISGHTALYWYRQSLGQGLEFLIYFQGNSAPDKSGLPSDRFSAERTGGSVSTLTIQRTQQEDSAVYLCASSPKDRAGNTIYFGEGSWLTVV.

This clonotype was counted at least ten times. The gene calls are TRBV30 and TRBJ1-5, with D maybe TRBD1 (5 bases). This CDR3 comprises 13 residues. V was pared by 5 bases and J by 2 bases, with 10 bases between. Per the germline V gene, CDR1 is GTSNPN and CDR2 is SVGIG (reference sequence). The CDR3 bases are TGTGCCTGGGCCTTAGGGGGCAATCAGCCCCAGCATTTT. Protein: CAWALGGNQPQHF. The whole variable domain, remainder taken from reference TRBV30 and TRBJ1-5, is SQTIHQWPATLVQPVGSPLSLECTVEGTSNPNLYWYRQAAGRGLQLLFYSVGIGQISSEVPQNLSASRPQDRQFILSSKKLLLSDSGFYLCAWALGGNQPQHFGDGTRLSIL.

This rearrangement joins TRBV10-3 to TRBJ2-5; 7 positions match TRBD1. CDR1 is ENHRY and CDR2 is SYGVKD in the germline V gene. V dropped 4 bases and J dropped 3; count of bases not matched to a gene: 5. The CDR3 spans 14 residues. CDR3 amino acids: CAISVGTAEETQYF. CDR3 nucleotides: TGTGCCATCAGTGTCGGGACAGCAGAAGAGACCCAGTACTTC.

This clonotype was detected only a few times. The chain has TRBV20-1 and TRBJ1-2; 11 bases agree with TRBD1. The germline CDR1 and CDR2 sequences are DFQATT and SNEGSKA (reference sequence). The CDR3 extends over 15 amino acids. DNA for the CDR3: TGCAGCGGTCCCGGGACAGGGGGTCTTGTCGATGGCTACACCTTC. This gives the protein CSGPGTGGLVDGYTF.

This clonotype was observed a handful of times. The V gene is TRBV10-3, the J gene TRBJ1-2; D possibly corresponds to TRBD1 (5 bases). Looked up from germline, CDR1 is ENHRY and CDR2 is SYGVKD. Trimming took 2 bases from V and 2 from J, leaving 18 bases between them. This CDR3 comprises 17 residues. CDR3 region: CAISERKRAGTNYGYTF. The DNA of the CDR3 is TGTGCCATCAGTGAGAGAAAGCGGGCAGGGACGAACTATGGCTACACCTTC.